This T cell receptor (beta chain) was captured by sequencing in a study of metastatic and nonmetastatic thyroid tumors (dated by TCRdb to 2020 to 2021). About the full investigation: Repertoires were compared across peripheral blood and tumor or nodule tissue samples from malignant and benign thyroid patients. Paper-wide results and their limitations: In both blood and tumor samples, malignant tumors were reported to have significantly higher TCR beta diversity than benign nodules.

Taken from cysteine to phenylalanine, the CDR3 has 19 residues. Of all the DNA, just the CDR3 is kept, 57 bases in frame from base 1. The CDR1 and CDR2 encoded by the germline V gene (reference sequence) are DFQATT and SNEGSKA. The trim is 5 bases for V and 1 base for J, with a gap of 27 bases between the germline ends. Libraries were constructed by PCR. The sequencer listed for this sample is Illumina HiSeq 4000. The TCR beta-chain CDR3 region of each patient was profiled by high-throughput sequencing. In the original analysis: CDR3 differences across clinicopathological groups were used to build a classifier for discriminating distant-metastatic papillary thyroid cancer patients. The Shannon index was used to assess repertoire diversity, and the Morisita-Horn index was used to assess tumor-blood repertoire similarity. The public reads were reprocessed in TCRdb via fastp at Q25 and MiXCR, keeping in-frame beta chains. The V and J calls were determined by TCRdb, not by the authors. This sample lists 20,000 to 25,000 clones; about 24% were detected once. About 6.4% of the sample is held by the ten biggest clonotypes.

This clone was seen ten or more times. No antigen is known for it. Base-call qualities are not available, and no considerably larger clone is one nucleotide away. No treatment had been received by any patient before thyroid surgery. Patient clinical samples collected from about 2011 to 2018 were retrospectively analysed using T-cell receptor beta sequencing. The rearranged chain carries TRBV20-1 and TRBJ2-1; there is no confident call for the D gene. The sequence came from a female donor with papillary thyroid cancer or a benign thyroid nodule (not recorded which). Some clones in this sample may be carry-over from other donors' samples. Material for sequencing was tumor tissue. The CDR3 corresponds to CSASPLLPVSASSYNEQFF. Read as DNA, the sequence is TGCAGTGCTTCCCCCTTGCTACCGGTGAGCGCCTCGTCCTACAATGAGCAGTTCTTC.